The source of this T cell receptor (beta chain) is a study of beta chain features in type 1 diabetes. V lost 1 base, J lost 7 bases, and 4 bases stayed unmatched. Germline V CDR1 and CDR2: KGHSH, LQKENI. The CDR3 has 13 amino acids. Only a few counts were recorded for this clone. The antigen remains unidentified. General study results and limits: Cells that show high TCR expression could be over-represented by cDNA sequencing.

The investigators reverse transcribed all of the isolated RNA, so they sequenced expressed TCRB transcripts. Libraries were prepared by immunoSEQ multiplex PCR; TCRdb keeps only in-frame clonotypes and omits some of them. The sample lists 120,000 to 150,000 clones; less than 11% were seen once. The sample consisted of naive CD4+ T cells from blood. The chain joins TRBV18 to TRBJ2-7, with 7 positions matching TRBD2. This TCR came from a man between 18 and 29 years old in good health. For the CDR3, the DNA is TGTGCCAGCTCACCACTGGCGGGGGAAGAGCAGTACTTC. The encoded protein is CASSPLAGEEQYF.